This TCR beta chain appears in the sequencing data of a study of T-cell memory formation after mild COVID-19. The study, taken as a whole, reports: Clones shrinking between day 15 and 85 showed a balanced CD4/CD8 split, and those that grew later tilted toward CD4+.

TCRdb passed the 5' RACE reads through MiXCR, listing each CDR3 protein once. The sample holds 350,000 or so distinct CDR3 sequences, roughly 19% seen once. Remarks on this clonotype: Its target is not known.

Trimming stripped 1 base from V and 3 bases from J, with 22 bases between. The CDR3 totals 19 residues. The germline CDR1 and CDR2 sequences are MNHNS and SASEGT. The sequence was collected from a man aged 18 to 30 who had mild COVID-19 (a few samples of this study predate the infection). Cell type and time point are not known. The sequenced material came from PBMCs or a T cell subset sorted from them (not recorded which). The chain recombines TRBV6-1 with TRBJ1-5; possibly TRBD1 for D (5 bases). The CDR3 sequence is CASSEGTWTLRRVNQPQHF. In DNA form, the CDR3 reads TGTGCCAGCAGTGAAGGGACATGGACACTGAGGAGAGTCAATCAGCCCCAGCATTTT.